This T cell receptor beta chain was observed in a study of cytomegalovirus exposure and HLA in healthy donors. Overall study findings and caveats: It was found in a later analysis that first-cohort TCR clusters tended to co-occur in the 100 to 150 validation repertoires. It was 164 TCR beta chains that were listed as cytomegalovirus-associated. Specificity of three CMV-associated chains for CMV antigens was verified in vitro. High sensitivity and specificity were reportedly achieved when the classifier diagnosed cytomegalovirus status.

In germline, CDR1 is MNHEY, CDR2 SVGAGI. V shed 0 bases and J shed 3 bases, with 9 bases lying between them. The CDR3 has 14 residues. Concerning this clone: The target antigen is unknown.

Measured with immunoSEQ multiplex PCR; TCRdb has only the in-frame clones, and not every one. Of under 250,000 clones listed, around 87% were seen once; the top ten hold roughly 2%. The material sequenced was PBMCs. The V and J genes are TRBV6-5 and TRBJ2-7; tentative D call: TRBD2 (6 bases). This clonotype was sampled from a woman aged 18-29 years in good health and CMV-seropositive. The CDR3 spells CASSYSMDYYEQYF. The CDR3 DNA is TGTGCCAGCAGTTACTCGATGGACTACTACGAGCAGTACTTC.